This section outlines one T cell receptor (beta chain) sequence together with its context. These data are taken from a study of T cells after yellow fever vaccination. Background on the study: Researchers used SMART-Seq v4 Ultra Low Input to prepare fractions that had low cell numbers.

Germline V CDR1 and CDR2: SGDLS, YYNGEE. This CDR3 contains 18 residues. V trimming: 3 bases; J trimming: 2 bases; junction bases outside the gene matches: 10. Via MiXCR, TCRdb re-called the 5' RACE reads, giving one row per CDR3 protein. The data show 130,000 or so distinct CDR3 sequences, 13% to 15% seen once. The receptor was derived from a man aged 18 to 30 who received the YFV17D yellow fever vaccine. The chain combines TRBV9 with TRBJ2-2, with 10 bases matching TRBD2. The sequencing used CD8+ T cells sorted from PBMCs, collected 5 days after the yellow fever booster vaccination. CDR3 DNA: TGTGCCAGCAGCGCCCCTTCTACTAGCGGGGTAAACACCGGGGAGCTGTTTTTT. This gives the protein CASSAPSTSGVNTGELFF. The whole variable domain, filled in from reference TRBV9 and TRBJ2-2, reads DSGVTQTPKHLITATGQRVTLRCSPRSGDLSVYWYQQSLDQGLQFLIQYYNGEERAKGNILERFSAQQFPDLHSELNLSSLELGDSALYFCASSAPSTSGVNTGELFFGEGSRLTVL.